This record looks at one TCR beta chain sequence and its context. The antigen is undetermined. The CDR3 loop spans 16 amino acids. Germline V gene lookup returns CDR1 MDHEN and CDR2 SYDVKM. The V and J ends lost 4 bases and 4 bases respectively, with 16 bases between them. Only in-frame clones appear in the TCRdb table, and some are missing; sequencing was by immunoSEQ multiplex PCR. The sample records 35,000 to 55,000 clones, 70% to 90% being singletons. The sample originates from a study of OX40 agonist ivuxolimab in advanced cancers. The study, taken as a whole, reports: Clonal expansion by week 6 occurred in CD4+ and CD8+ blood T cells (at 0.1 to 3.0 mg/kg).

The sample here was CD4+ or CD8+ T cells sorted from blood, taken in a trial of the OX40 agonist ivuxolimab. The chain uses TRBV28 and TRBJ1-4, with D possibly being TRBD1 (6 bases). The sequence was obtained from an adult with an advanced solid tumor such as melanoma, head and neck, liver or kidney cancer. The chain's CDR3 is CASSSQGTLINEKLFF. The CDR3 nucleotides read TGTGCCAGCAGTTCCCAGGGGACTTTAATTAATGAAAAACTGTTTTTT.